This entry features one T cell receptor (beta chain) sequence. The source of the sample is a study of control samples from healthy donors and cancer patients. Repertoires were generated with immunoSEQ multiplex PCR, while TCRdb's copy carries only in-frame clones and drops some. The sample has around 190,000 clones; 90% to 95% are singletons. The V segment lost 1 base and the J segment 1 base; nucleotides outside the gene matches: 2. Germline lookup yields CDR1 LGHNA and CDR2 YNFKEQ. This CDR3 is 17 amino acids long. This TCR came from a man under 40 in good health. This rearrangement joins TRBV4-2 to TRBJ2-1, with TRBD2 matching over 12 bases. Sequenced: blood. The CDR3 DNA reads TGTGCCAGCAGCCAAGCCGGACTAGCGGGGTCCTACAATGAGCAGTTCTTC. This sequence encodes CASSQAGLAGSYNEQFF.